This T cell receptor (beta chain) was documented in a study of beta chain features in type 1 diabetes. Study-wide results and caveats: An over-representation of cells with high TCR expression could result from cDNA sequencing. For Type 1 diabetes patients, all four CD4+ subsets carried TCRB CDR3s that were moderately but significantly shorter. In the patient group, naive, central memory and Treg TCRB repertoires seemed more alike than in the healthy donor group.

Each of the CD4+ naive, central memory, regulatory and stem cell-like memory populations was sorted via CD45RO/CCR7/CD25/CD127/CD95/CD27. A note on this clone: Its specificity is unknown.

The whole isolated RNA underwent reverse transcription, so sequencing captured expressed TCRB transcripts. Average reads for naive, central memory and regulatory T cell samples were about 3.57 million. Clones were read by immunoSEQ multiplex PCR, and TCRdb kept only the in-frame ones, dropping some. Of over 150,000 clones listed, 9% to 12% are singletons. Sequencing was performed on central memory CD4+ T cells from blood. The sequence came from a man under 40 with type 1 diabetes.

This CDR3 reads CASSQFSGAGEQYF. The CDR3 coding sequence is TGTGCCAGCAGCCAATTTTCAGGGGCAGGCGAGCAGTACTTC. V usage is TRBV16 and J usage is TRBJ2-7, with D tentatively TRBD1 (6 bases). The V gene lost 1 base and the J gene lost 6 bases, with 13 bases spanning the gap. Germline V gene lookup returns CDR1 KGHSY and CDR2 FQNENV. There are 14 residues in the CDR3.